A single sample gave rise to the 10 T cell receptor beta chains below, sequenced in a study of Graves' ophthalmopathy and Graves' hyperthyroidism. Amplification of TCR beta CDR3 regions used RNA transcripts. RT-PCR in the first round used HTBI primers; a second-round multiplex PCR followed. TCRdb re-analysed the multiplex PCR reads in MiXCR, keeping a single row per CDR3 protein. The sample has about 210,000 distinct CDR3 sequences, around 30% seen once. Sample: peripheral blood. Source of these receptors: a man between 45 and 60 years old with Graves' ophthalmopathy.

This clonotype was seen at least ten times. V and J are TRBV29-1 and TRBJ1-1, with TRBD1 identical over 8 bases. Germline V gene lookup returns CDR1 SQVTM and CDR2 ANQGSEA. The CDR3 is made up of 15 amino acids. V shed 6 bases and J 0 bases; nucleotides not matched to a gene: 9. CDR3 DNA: TGCAGCGTGCGATACGACAGGGGCATGAACACTGAAGCTTTCTTT. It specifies CSVRYDRGMNTEAFF.

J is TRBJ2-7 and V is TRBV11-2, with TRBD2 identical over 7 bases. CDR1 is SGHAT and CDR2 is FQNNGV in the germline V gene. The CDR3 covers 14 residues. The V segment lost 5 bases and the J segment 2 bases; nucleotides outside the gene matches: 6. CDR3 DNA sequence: TGTGCCAGCAGCGTTGACAGCGGGACCTACGAGCAGTACTTC. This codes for CASSVDSGTYEQYF.

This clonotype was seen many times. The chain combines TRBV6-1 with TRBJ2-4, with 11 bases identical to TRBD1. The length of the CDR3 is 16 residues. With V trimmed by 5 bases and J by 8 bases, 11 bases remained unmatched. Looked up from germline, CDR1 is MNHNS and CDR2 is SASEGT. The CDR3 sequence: CASSKEPGTGGDIQYF. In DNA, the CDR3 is TGTGCCAGCAGTAAGGAACCAGGGACAGGGGGGGACATTCAGTACTTC.

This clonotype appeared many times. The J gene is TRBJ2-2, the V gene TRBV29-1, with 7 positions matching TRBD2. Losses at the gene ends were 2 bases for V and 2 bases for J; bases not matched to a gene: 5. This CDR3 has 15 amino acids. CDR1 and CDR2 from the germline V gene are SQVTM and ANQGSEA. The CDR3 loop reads CSVEPASGNTGELFF. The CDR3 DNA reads TGCAGCGTTGAACCTGCTAGCGGAAACACCGGGGAGCTGTTTTTT.

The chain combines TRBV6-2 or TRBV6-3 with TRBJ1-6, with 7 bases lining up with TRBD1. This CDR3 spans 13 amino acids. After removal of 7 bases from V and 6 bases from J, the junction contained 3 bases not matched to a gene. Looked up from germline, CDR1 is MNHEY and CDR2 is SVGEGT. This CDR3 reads CASTGQSNSPLHF. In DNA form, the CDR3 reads TGTGCCAGCACGGGACAGTCTAATTCACCCCTCCACTTT.

The CDR3 region has the DNA TGTGCCAGCAGTGTATCTAGCTATGGCTACACCTTC. It yields the protein CASSVSSYGYTF. This sequence joins TRBV6-1 and TRBJ1-2; D remains unclear. The germline V gene has CDR1 MNHNS and CDR2 SASEGT. The CDR3 spans 12 residues. V shed 4 bases and J shed 4 bases, with 7 bases lying between them.

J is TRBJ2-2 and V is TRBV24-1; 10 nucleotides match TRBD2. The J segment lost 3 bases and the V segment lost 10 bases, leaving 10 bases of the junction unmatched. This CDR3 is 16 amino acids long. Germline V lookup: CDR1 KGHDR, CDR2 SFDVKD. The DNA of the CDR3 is TGTGCCACTTTGGGTAGCGGGGGGTCGGACACCGGGGAGCTGTTTTTT. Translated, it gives CATLGSGGSDTGELFF.

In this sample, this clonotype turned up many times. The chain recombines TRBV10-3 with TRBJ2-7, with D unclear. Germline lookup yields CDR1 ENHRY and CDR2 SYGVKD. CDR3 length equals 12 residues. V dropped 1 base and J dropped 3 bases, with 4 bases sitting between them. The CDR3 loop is CAISEWNYEQYF. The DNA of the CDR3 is TGTGCCATCAGTGAGTGGAACTACGAGCAGTACTTC.

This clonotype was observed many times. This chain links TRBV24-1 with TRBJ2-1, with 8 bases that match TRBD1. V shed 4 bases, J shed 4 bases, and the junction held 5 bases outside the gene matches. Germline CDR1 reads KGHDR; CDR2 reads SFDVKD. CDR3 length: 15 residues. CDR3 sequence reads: CATSEQGGLYNEQFF. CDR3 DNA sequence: TGTGCCACCAGTGAACAGGGGGGATTATACAATGAGCAGTTCTTC.

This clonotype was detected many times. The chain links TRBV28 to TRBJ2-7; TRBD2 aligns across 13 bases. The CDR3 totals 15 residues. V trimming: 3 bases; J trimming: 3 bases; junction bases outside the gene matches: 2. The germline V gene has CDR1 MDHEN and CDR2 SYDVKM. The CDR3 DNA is TGTGCCAGCAGTTTTGGGACTAGCGGGAACTACGAGCAGTACTTC. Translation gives CASSFGTSGNYEQYF.